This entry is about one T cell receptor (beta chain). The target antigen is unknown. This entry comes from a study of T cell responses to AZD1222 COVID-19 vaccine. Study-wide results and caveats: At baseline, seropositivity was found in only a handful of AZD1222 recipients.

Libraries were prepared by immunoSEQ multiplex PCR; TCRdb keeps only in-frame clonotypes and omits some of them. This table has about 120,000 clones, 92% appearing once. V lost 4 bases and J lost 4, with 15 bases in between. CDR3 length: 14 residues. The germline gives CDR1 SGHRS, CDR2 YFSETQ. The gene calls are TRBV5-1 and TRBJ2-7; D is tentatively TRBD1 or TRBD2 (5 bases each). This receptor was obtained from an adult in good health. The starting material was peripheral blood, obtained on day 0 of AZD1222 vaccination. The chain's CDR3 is CASSLGDGLYEQYF. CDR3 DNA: TGCGCCAGCAGCCTGGGGGACGGACTTTACGAGCAGTACTTC.